The 10 T cell receptor beta chains given below trace back to one sample, sequenced in a study of blood T cell repertoires in COVID-19. Sequenced by immunoSEQ multiplex PCR; TCRdb stores in-frame clones only, minus some. The repertoire consists of about 260,000 clones, with roughly 87% occurring once and the leading ten covering more than 0.55%. Sequencing was carried out using peripheral blood. These receptors were obtained from a human donor in a cohort sampled during active COVID-19.

This chain connects TRBV6-5 to TRBJ2-7, with a possible D match to TRBD2 (6 bases). CDR1 and CDR2 from the germline V gene are MNHEY and SVGAGI. The CDR3 has 14 amino acids. Trimming shortened V by 2 bases and J by 2 bases, and 10 bases separated the two germline ends. The CDR3 here is CASSYRTGAYEQYF. The CDR3 DNA reads as TGTGCCAGCAGTTACAGAACGGGAGCCTACGAGCAGTACTTC.

This rearrangement joins TRBV7-2 to TRBJ2-1; 8 bases fit TRBD2. CDR1 is SGHTA, CDR2 FQGNSA, per germline. The CDR3 has 15 residues. V was clipped by 2 bases and J by 4 bases; unmatched bases: 4. CDR3 amino acids: CASSLQTSGYNEQFF. The DNA of the CDR3 is TGTGCCAGCAGCTTACAAACTAGCGGATACAATGAGCAGTTCTTC. The full variable domain, its missing parts supplied by reference TRBV7-2 and TRBJ2-1, is GAGVSQSPSNKVTEKGKDVELRCDPISGHTALYWYRQSLGQGLEFLIYFQGNSAPDKSGLPSDRFSAERTGGSVSTLTIQRTQQEDSAVYLCASSLQTSGYNEQFFGPGTRLTVL.

The rearrangement uses TRBV30 and TRBJ1-5; unclear D gene. The CDR3 extends over 13 amino acids. The germline V gene encodes CDR1 GTSNPN and CDR2 SVGIG (reference sequence). V was pared by 3 bases and J by 0 bases, with 6 bases between. The CDR3 nucleotides read TGTGCCTGGAGCACATATAGCAATCAGCCCCAGCATTTT. Translation gives CAWSTYSNQPQHF.

The V call is TRBV14, the J call TRBJ2-7; 8 positions agree with TRBD1. Germline V gives CDR1 SGHDN, CDR2 FVKESK. The CDR3 length is 15 residues. The V gene end was trimmed by 3 bases and the J gene end by 7 bases; junction bases not matched to a gene: 11. CDR3 amino acids: CASSHRTGSHEEQYF. The CDR3 nucleotides are TGTGCCAGCAGCCATCGGACAGGGAGCCATGAAGAGCAGTACTTC.

The chain links TRBV10-3 to TRBJ2-5; the D gene is possibly TRBD1 (6 bases). This CDR3 has 18 residues. CDR1 and CDR2 (germline): ENHRY, SYGVKD. The V and J ends lost 4 bases and 1 base respectively, with 22 bases between them. DNA for the CDR3: TGTGCCATCAGTGGGAGTAGGTTAAGGCAGGGGTCCCAAGAGACCCAGTACTTC. Translation: CAISGSRLRQGSQETQYF.

The gene calls are TRBV21-1 and TRBJ2-7; TRBD1, as called in the table, went unchecked against the DNA. TRBV21-1 corresponds to a pseudogene. The CDR3 has 17 residues. CDR3 DNA sequence: TGTGCCAGCAGCGAAGAAAGGGAGACAGGGGGCAACTACGAGCAGTACTTC. This encodes CASSEERETGGNYEQYF.

The chain has TRBV7-9 and TRBJ1-3; a weak D match, TRBD1 (6 bases). The germline V gene encodes CDR1 SEHNR and CDR2 FQNEAQ (reference sequence). V dropped 5 bases and J dropped 10 bases, with 15 bases sitting between them. The CDR3 contains 13 residues. CDR3 DNA sequence: TGTGCCAGCAGCCCATTTGGACAGTCGACCATATATTTT. Amino acids: CASSPFGQSTIYF.

The genes are TRBV5-1 and TRBJ2-7, with TRBD1 matching 11 bases. The length of the CDR3 is 14 residues. The junction had 8 bases not matched to a gene; V was cut back by 6 bases and J by 6 bases. Germline V gene lookup returns CDR1 SGHRS and CDR2 YFSETQ. The CDR3 sequence: CASTRDRGTREQYF. The CDR3 region has the DNA TGCGCCAGCACCCGGGACAGGGGGACTCGCGAGCAGTACTTC.

The chain has TRBV30 and TRBJ1-1; D is perhaps TRBD1 (6 bases). The CDR3 is 13 residues long. V was clipped by 6 bases and J by 5 bases, with 16 bases between them. The germline V gene encodes CDR1 GTSNPN and CDR2 SVGIG (reference sequence). The CDR3, as DNA: TGTGCCTGTATGACAGGCCCGGGAACTGAAGCTTTCTTT. Amino acids: CACMTGPGTEAFF.

The V gene is TRBV5-1, the J gene TRBJ1-2; 9 bases line up with TRBD1. Germline trimming cut 3 bases from V and 4 bases from J; bases unmatched to any gene: 10. The CDR3 is 16 amino acids. Germline CDR1 is SGHRS and CDR2 is YFSETQ. The CDR3 DNA sequence: TGCGCCAGCAGCTCGACGACAGGACAGGGGATCTATGGCTACACCTTC. Residues: CASSSTTGQGIYGYTF.